These 25 T cell receptor beta chains were sequenced from one sample in a study of vaccination effects on CD4 cells after COVID-19. Antigens for these TCRs are unknown. Profiling relied on immunoSEQ multiplex PCR, and the TCRdb table lists in-frame clones only, not all of them. Here the sample spans approximately 76,000 clones, around 79% being singletons. Expansion of antigen-specific CD4+ T cells with viral peptide pools was carried out by the ViraFEST assay before sequencing. Culturing for roughly 10 days preceded CD4+ T cell isolation. Testing of the vaccine recipients showed negative nucleocapsid antibodies and no prior SARS-CoV-2 infection. The source material was CD4+ T cells from PBMCs cultured with SARS-CoV-2 spike peptides, sampled before COVID-19 vaccination. These receptors were collected from a human donor who received a COVID-19 vaccine.

The chain uses TRBV5-1 and TRBJ1-6, with 7 nucleotides matching TRBD1. Germline CDR1 and CDR2: SGHRS and YFSETQ. The CDR3 has 14 amino acids. V shed 3 bases, J shed 6 bases, and the junction held 3 bases outside the gene matches. In DNA, the CDR3 is TGCGCCAGCAGCTCGGGACAGAGTAATTCACCCCTCCACTTT. Residues: CASSSGQSNSPLHF.

This clone has more than one count but fewer than ten. This chain uses TRBV7-2 with TRBJ1-5; no clear D gene. The germline V gene encodes CDR1 SGHTA and CDR2 FQGNSA. V was pared by 3 bases and J by 5 bases, with 8 bases between. The CDR3 spans 13 residues. The CDR3 sequence: CASSLYGHQPQHF. The CDR3 DNA sequence: TGTGCCAGCAGCTTGTACGGGCATCAGCCCCAGCATTTT.

This chain joins TRBV21-1 and TRBJ2-7. TRBV21-1 has pseudogene status. This CDR3 region has 14 residues. The DNA for the CDR3 is TGTGCCAGCAGCAAAGAGGGGAGTTCCTACGAGCAGTACGTC. Protein product: CASSKEGSSYEQYV.

The rearrangement uses TRBV28 and TRBJ2-3; 9 bases match TRBD1. Germline-derived CDR1 and CDR2 are MDHEN and SYDVKM. The ends lost 5 bases at V and 2 bases at J; junction bases unmatched: 11. The CDR3 runs 17 residues. The CDR3 reads CASSIGDRVYDTDTQYF. The CDR3 coding sequence is TGTGCCAGCAGTATAGGGGACAGGGTATATGACACAGATACGCAGTATTTT.

The chain carries TRBV28 and TRBJ2-5, with 9 bases that match TRBD1. The CDR3 has 17 residues. Trimming removed 3 bases from V and 4 bases from J; junction bases left unmatched: 12. Germline V gene sequence: CDR1 MDHEN, CDR2 SYDVKM. CDR3 DNA: TGTGCCAGCAGTTTTGCGGACTACAGGGGGCCGTCAGAGACCCAGTACTTC. This sequence encodes CASSFADYRGPSETQYF. Together with reference TRBV28 and TRBJ2-5, the CDR3 gives the full variable domain: DVKVTQSSRYLVKRTGEKVFLECVQDMDHENMFWYRQDPGLGLRLIYFSYDVKMKEKGDIPEGYSVSREKKERFSLILESASTNQTSMYLCASSFADYRGPSETQYFGPGTRLLVL.

The chain recombines TRBV7-8 with TRBJ1-1, with TRBD1 identical over 9 bases. J was trimmed by 4 bases and V by 3 bases; bases with no gene match: 6. The CDR3 has 15 residues. The germline V gene has CDR1 SGHVS and CDR2 FQNEAQ. This chain's CDR3 is CASSFEETGGTEAFF. The CDR3 DNA follows: TGTGCCAGCAGCTTTGAGGAGACAGGGGGCACTGAAGCTTTCTTT.

Comment on this clone: Within the sample, other DNA sequences also encode this same CDR3. The J gene is TRBJ2-5, the V gene TRBV5-1; 8 bases are a match to TRBD1. The CDR3 runs 13 residues. V lost 2 bases, J lost 3 bases, and 0 bases stayed unmatched. CDR1 is SGHRS, CDR2 YFSETQ, per germline. CDR3 coding DNA: TGCGCCAGCAGCTTACAGGGGGAAGAGACCCAGTACTTC. It yields the protein CASSLQGEETQYF. The whole variable domain, remainder taken from reference TRBV5-1 and TRBJ2-5, is KAGVTQTPRYLIKTRGQQVTLSCSPISGHRSVSWYQQTPGQGLQFLFEYFSETQRNKGNFPGRFSGRQFSNSRSEMNVSTLELGDSALYLCASSLQGEETQYFGPGTRLLVL.

This chain links TRBV7-2 with TRBJ2-6; D ambiguous. Deletions cut 5 bases from V and 0 bases from J, with 17 bases between. The germline gives CDR1 SGHTA, CDR2 FQGNSA. CDR3 length: 18 amino acids. The CDR3, as DNA: TGTGCCAGCAGCCCCACTTATCTGACTCACTCTGGGGCCAACGTCCTGACTTTC. Residues: CASSPTYLTHSGANVLTF.

The chain is built from TRBV7-9 and TRBJ1-5; unclear D gene. The CDR3 has 13 residues. V lost 3 bases and J lost 1, with 4 bases in between. Germline-derived CDR1 and CDR2 are SEHNR and FQNEAQ (reference sequence). The CDR3 is CASSFGSNQPQHF. The CDR3, as DNA: TGTGCCAGCAGCTTTGGCAGCAATCAGCCCCAGCATTTT.

This sequence joins TRBV7-2 and TRBJ2-7; D gene ambiguous. V shed 1 base and J shed 4 bases, with 11 bases lying between them. Germline V gene sequence: CDR1 SGHTA, CDR2 FQGNSA. This CDR3 has 14 amino acids. CDR3 bases: TGTGCCAGCAGCTTAGGGTACCAGATATACGAGCAGTACGTC. It is translated as CASSLGYQIYEQYV.

Here the CDR3 DNA reads TGCGCCAGCAGCTCGGGGGATGGAGAGACCCAGTACTTC. Translating gives CASSSGDGETQYF. The genes are TRBV5-1 and TRBJ2-5; TRBD2 might be the D (6 bases). V was trimmed by 3 bases and J by 4 bases, leaving 10 bases between them. This CDR3 has 13 amino acids. The germline V gene encodes CDR1 SGHRS and CDR2 YFSETQ.

This clone was found a few times. This chain links TRBV7-2 with TRBJ2-2; 7 bases agree with TRBD2. CDR3 length: 16 amino acids. V shed 1 base and J 3 bases; nucleotides not matched to a gene: 5. Germline CDR1 SGHTA, CDR2 FQGNSA. CDR3 sequence reads: CASSLVPAGYTGELFF. The CDR3, as DNA: TGTGCCAGCAGCTTAGTTCCAGCGGGGTACACCGGGGAGCTGTTTTTT.

This sequence joins TRBV4-3 and TRBJ1-2, with D unclear. The V and J ends lost 0 bases and 4 bases respectively, with 15 bases between them. Looked up from germline, CDR1 is LGHNA and CDR2 is YSLEER. This CDR3 is built from 16 residues. As DNA, the CDR3 is TGCGCCAGCAGCCAAGATTCAAGAGGAAGAAGCTATGGCTACACCTTC. Translated, it gives CASSQDSRGRSYGYTF.

This clone appeared a single time. The chain couples TRBV9 to TRBJ1-4; tentative D call: TRBD1 (5 bases). Germline V gene data show CDR1 as SGDLS and CDR2 as YYNGEE. The CDR3 sequence is 14 residues long. Trimming removed 0 bases from V and 7 bases from J, with 10 bases in between. In DNA form, the CDR3 reads TGTGCCAGCAGCGTAGGACAGTATGGTGAAAAACTGTTTTTT. This encodes CASSVGQYGEKLFF.

The chain is built from TRBV4-1 and TRBJ1-1; D uncertain. Germline values: CDR1 MGHRA, CDR2 YSYEKL. CDR3 length: 14 residues. The germline V and J ends were trimmed by 1 base and 0 bases, with 6 bases remaining between them. For the CDR3, the DNA is TGCGCCAGCAGCCAAGTCCCCCTGAACACTGAAGCTTTCTTT. Translating gives CASSQVPLNTEAFF.

V usage is TRBV2 and J usage is TRBJ1-5; 9 bases agree with TRBD1. With 6 bases clipped from V and 4 bases from J, the junction kept 10 bases outside the gene matches. The CDR3 runs 16 residues. Germline V gene data show CDR1 as SNHLY and CDR2 as FYNNEI. Written as DNA, the CDR3 is TGTGCCAGCAGGGGCTCCTGGGGACAGGGAAATCAGCCCCAGCATTTT. This codes for CASRGSWGQGNQPQHF.

CDR3 residues: CASSPLSSYQLGYTF. In DNA, the CDR3 is TGTGCCAGTAGCCCCCTCTCGAGTTACCAACTTGGCTACACCTTC. The rearrangement links TRBV19 to TRBJ1-2; D not resolved. The germline V and J ends were trimmed by 6 bases and 7 bases, with 21 bases remaining between them. The CDR3 runs to 15 residues. CDR1 LNHDA and CDR2 SQIVND come from the germline V gene (reference sequence).

The chain couples TRBV11-1 to TRBJ1-1; D possibly corresponds to TRBD1 (5 bases). The V and J ends lost 2 bases and 4 bases respectively, with 11 bases between them. Germline V gives CDR1 SGHAT, CDR2 FQDESV (reference sequence). The CDR3 is 14 residues long. This CDR3 is CASSLQGEITEAFF. The DNA for the CDR3 is TGTGCCAGCAGCTTACAGGGAGAGATCACTGAAGCTTTCTTT.

This chain connects TRBV6-6 to TRBJ1-2, with TRBD1 matching over 7 bases. This CDR3 spans 13 amino acids. Germline V lookup: CDR1 MNHNY, CDR2 SVGAGI (reference sequence). Trimming removed 6 bases from V and 5 bases from J; junction bases left unmatched: 6. CDR3 residues: CASRMTGSYGYTF. CDR3 nucleotide sequence: TGTGCCAGCAGGATGACAGGGAGTTATGGCTACACCTTC.

The gene calls are TRBV2 and TRBJ1-1; unclear D gene. The germline V and J ends were trimmed by 4 bases and 1 base, with 10 bases remaining between them. Germline loops: CDR1 SNHLY, CDR2 FYNNEI. The CDR3 spans 14 residues. CDR3 nucleotide sequence: TGTGCCAGCAGTGGTAATGGGCAGAACACTGAAGCTTTCTTT. This sequence encodes CASSGNGQNTEAFF.

The chain has TRBV7-2 and TRBJ1-2; 10 bases agree with TRBD1. From germline, CDR1 is SGHTA and CDR2 FQGNSA. The trim removed 1 base at V and 7 bases at J, leaving 12 bases unmatched. The CDR3 sequence is 17 residues long. CDR3 sequence: CASSLEMSGTGVGGYTF. The CDR3 bases are TGTGCCAGCAGCTTAGAGATGTCCGGGACAGGGGTTGGTGGCTACACCTTC.

The chain uses TRBV5-1 and TRBJ2-2; D ambiguous. CDR1 and CDR2 (germline): SGHRS, YFSETQ. Deletions cut 7 bases from V and 0 bases from J, with 13 bases between. The CDR3 spans 15 residues. Here the CDR3 DNA reads TGCGCCAGCGGGATACTGACCTCGAACACCGGGGAGCTGTTTTTT. Residues: CASGILTSNTGELFF.

This chain connects TRBV12-3 or TRBV12-4 to TRBJ2-5, with TRBD1 as a possible D gene (6 bases). The CDR3 consists of 13 residues. The germline V and J ends were trimmed by 6 bases and 5 bases, with 13 bases remaining between them. CDR3 sequence: CASRKRGLETQYF. The CDR3 nucleotides are TGTGCCAGCAGAAAGAGGGGGTTGGAGACCCAGTACTTC.

V is TRBV7-9 and J is TRBJ2-3; D possibly corresponds to TRBD2 (5 bases). The CDR3 spans 13 residues. The V gene's germline CDR1 is SEHNR and CDR2 FQNEAQ (reference sequence). V dropped 7 bases and J dropped 1 base, with 9 bases sitting between them. CDR3 coding DNA: TGTGCCAGCACCCCCGGGGGCACAGATACGCAGTATTTT. Its translation is CASTPGGTDTQYF.

This clone was detected only once. This chain joins TRBV5-1 and TRBJ2-3, with D maybe TRBD2 (5 bases). Germline loops: CDR1 SGHRS, CDR2 YFSETQ. V shed 4 bases and J shed 4 bases, with 19 bases lying between them. CDR3 length: 16 amino acids. The CDR3 region has the DNA TGCGCCAGCAGCAAATATAAAACCGGGAAGGCAGATACGCAGTATTTT. It encodes CASSKYKTGKADTQYF.